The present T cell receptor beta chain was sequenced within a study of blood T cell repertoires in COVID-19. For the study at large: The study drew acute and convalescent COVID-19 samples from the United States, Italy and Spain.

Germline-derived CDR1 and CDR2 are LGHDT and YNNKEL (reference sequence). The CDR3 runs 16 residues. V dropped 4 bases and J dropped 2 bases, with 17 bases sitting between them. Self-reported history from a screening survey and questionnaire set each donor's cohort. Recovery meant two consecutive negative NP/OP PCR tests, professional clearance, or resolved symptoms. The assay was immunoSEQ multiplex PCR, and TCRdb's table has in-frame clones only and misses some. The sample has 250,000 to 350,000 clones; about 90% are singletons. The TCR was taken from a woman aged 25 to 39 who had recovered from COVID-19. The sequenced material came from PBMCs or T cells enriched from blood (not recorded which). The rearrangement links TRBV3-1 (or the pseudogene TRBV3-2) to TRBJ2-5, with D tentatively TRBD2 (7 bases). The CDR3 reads CASSLERGAVQETQYF. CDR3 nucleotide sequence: TGTGCCAGCAGCCTTGAACGGGGGGCCGTTCAAGAGACCCAGTACTTC.